These 5 T cell receptor beta chains originate from one sample sequenced in a study of blood T cell repertoires in COVID-19. The method was immunoSEQ multiplex PCR; TCRdb's version includes in-frame clones alone and lacks a portion of them. The sample holds approximately 400,000 clones, around 88% seen once. Sequencing was done on a sample of peripheral blood. All receptors come from a woman aged 45-59 years with COVID-19, enrolled during active disease.

The chain combines TRBV11-1 with TRBJ2-5; 7 positions agree with TRBD1. Trimming cost V 4 bases and J 4 bases; bases outside gene matches: 9. Germline-derived CDR1 and CDR2 are SGHAT and FQDESV (reference sequence). This CDR3 spans 15 amino acids. CDR3 sequence: CASSYRDRLGETQYF. The DNA for the CDR3 is TGTGCCAGCAGCTACCGGGACAGATTAGGAGAGACCCAGTACTTC.

The chain recombines TRBV2 with TRBJ1-1; perhaps TRBD1 as D (6 bases). The CDR3 is made up of 16 amino acids. Germline lookup yields CDR1 SNHLY and CDR2 FYNNEI. The V and J ends lost 4 bases and 1 base respectively, with 16 bases between them. The CDR3 loop reads CASSALAGTKNTEAFF. The DNA for the CDR3 is TGTGCCAGCAGTGCTCTCGCTGGGACAAAGAACACTGAAGCTTTCTTT.

The chain combines TRBV7-9 with TRBJ1-6; possibly TRBD1 for D (5 bases). Germline V lookup: CDR1 SEHNR, CDR2 FQNEAQ (reference sequence). The CDR3 totals 19 residues. Trimming took off 0 bases at V and 10 bases at J, with 25 bases between the two ends. The chain's CDR3 is CASSLARGTPATTQSPLHF. CDR3 DNA sequence: TGTGCCAGCAGCTTAGCCCGCGGGACGCCCGCAACAACCCAATCACCCCTCCACTTT.

As regards this clone: The junction departs from germline at one end; a sequencing error may be responsible. The gene calls are TRBV30 and TRBJ1-1; D possibly corresponds to TRBD1 (6 bases). This CDR3 has 12 residues. Per the germline V gene, CDR1 is GTSNPN and CDR2 is SVGIG (reference sequence). Written as DNA, the CDR3 is TGTGCCTGGAGTGTAAAGGACAGAAAGGCGGTTTTT. Amino acids: CAWSVKDRKAVF.

The rearrangement joins TRBV6-1 to TRBJ2-2, with a tentative D call TRBD2 (5 bases). V was cut by 3 bases and J by 7 bases, with 12 bases left in between. The CDR3 totals 14 residues. Germline V gene data show CDR1 as MNHNS and CDR2 as SASEGT. The CDR3 spells CASSEWGEDGELFF. In DNA, the CDR3 is TGTGCCAGCAGTGAGTGGGGAGAGGACGGGGAGCTGTTTTTT.